This T cell receptor beta chain was documented in a study of blood T cell repertoires in COVID-19. As for the study in general: COVID-19 samples from acute and convalescent phases originated in the United States, Italy and Spain.

Authors' methods: From reference gene primer amplification, estimates of nucleated cell counts were derived. The method was immunoSEQ multiplex PCR; TCRdb's version includes in-frame clones alone and lacks a portion of them. The DNA gave D and trimming, while V, J and clone size come from that table. The sample has about 38,000 clones, approximately 86% seen once. This clone occurred once. Sequencing used peripheral blood. This TCR derives from a human donor in a cohort sampled during active COVID-19.

The CDR3 DNA reads TGTGCCAGCAGTGGTTATGCTGGAAACACCATATATTTT. It yields the protein CASSGYAGNTIYF. The chain is built from TRBV2 and TRBJ1-3; D unresolved. This CDR3 has 13 residues. CDR1 and CDR2 (germline): SNHLY, FYNNEI. V was pared by 4 bases and J by 2 bases, with 6 bases between.